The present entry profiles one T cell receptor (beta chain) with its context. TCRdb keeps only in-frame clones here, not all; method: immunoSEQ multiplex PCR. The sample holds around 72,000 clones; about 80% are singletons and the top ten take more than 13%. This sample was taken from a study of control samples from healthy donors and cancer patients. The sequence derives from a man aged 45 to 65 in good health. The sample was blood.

DNA for the CDR3: TGTGCCAGCTCACCAGGGTCAACTAACTATGGCTACACCTTC. The encoded protein is CASSPGSTNYGYTF. The rearrangement joins TRBV18 to TRBJ1-2; D is uncertain. V gave up 2 bases and J gave up 0 bases, with 7 bases separating them. From germline, CDR1 is KGHSH and CDR2 LQKENI. The CDR3 extends over 14 amino acids.